These T cell receptor beta chains were read from a single sample in a study of blood T cell repertoires in COVID-19. The method was immunoSEQ multiplex PCR; TCRdb's version includes in-frame clones alone and lacks a portion of them. The sample has some 200,000 clones, around 87% seen once. What was sequenced was peripheral blood. The receptor source for this set is a man aged 40-50 years with active or convalescent COVID-19. Both conserved end residues are part of each CDR3. The order of the fields is D gene, CDR3 length, V gene, J gene, clone size, CDR3 DNA, CDR3 protein. A D gene is named only where the DNA matches it firmly. Expanded clones are given a class, and other clones once, few, many or no size at all.

NA	13	TRBV19	TRBJ1-5	NA	TGTGCCAGTAGTATCGCAGAGGATCAGCCCCAGCATTTT	CASSIAEDQPQHF
NA	12	TRBV12-3/TRBV12-4	TRBJ1-5	NA	TGTGCCAGCGGCCCCACCAGTCAGCCCCAGCATTTT	CASGPTSQPQHF
TRBD2	15	TRBV10-3	TRBJ2-1	NA	TGTGCCATCAGTGGGGGCGGGGGGCTCCACAATGAGCAGTTCTTC	CAISGGGGLHNEQFF
NA	15	TRBV28	TRBJ1-3	NA	TGTGCCAGCAGTCCTCCCCCGAGCGGGGATAACACCATATATTTT	CASSPPPSGDNTIYF
TRBD1	15	TRBV7-9	TRBJ1-3	NA	TGTGCCAGCAGCCGGGACAGGGTTCGAGGAAACACCATATATTTT	CASSRDRVRGNTIYF
TRBD2	13	TRBV2	TRBJ2-3	NA	TGTACTACGGGACTAGGGAGCACAGATACGCAGTATTTT	CTTGLGSTDTQYF
TRBD1	14	TRBV27	TRBJ1-6	once	TGTGCCAGCACCCCAGACAGGGTTGACTCACCCCTCCACTTT	CASTPDRVDSPLHF
TRBD1	16	TRBV27	TRBJ1-2	NA	TGTGCCAGCGGCACATTTCAGGGACAGGGGGCTTTAGGCTACACCTTC	CASGTFQGQGALGYTF
NA	13	TRBV11-2	TRBJ1-5	NA	TGTGCCAGCAGCTTAGACAAAAATCAGCCCCAGCATTTT	CASSLDKNQPQHF
NA	12	TRBV5-1	TRBJ2-7	NA	TGCGCCAGCAGCTCCAACTCCTACGAGCAGTACTTC	CASSSNSYEQYF
TRBD2	16	TRBV15	TRBJ2-1	NA	TGTGCCACCAGCAGAGATTTCAGCGGGGGCTACAATGAGCAGTTCTTC	CATSRDFSGGYNEQFF
TRBD1	15	TRBV27	TRBJ1-5	NA	TGTGCCAGCAGTCAGACAGGGGGGAGCAATCAGCCCCAGCATTTT	CASSQTGGSNQPQHF
TRBD1	12	TRBV29-1	TRBJ1-2	NA	TGCAGCGGAGAGGAGGGGGCGGAGGGCTACACCTTC	CSGEEGAEGYTF
NA	13	TRBV7-8	TRBJ2-2	NA	TGTGCCAGCACATCTCGCGGCACCGGGGAGCTGTTTTTT	CASTSRGTGELFF
TRBD1	13	TRBV28	TRBJ2-1	NA	TGTGCCAGCAGTCCACAGGGGAACAATGAGCAGTTCTTC	CASSPQGNNEQFF
TRBD1	15	TRBV27	TRBJ1-4	NA	TGTGCCAGCCGCCAACTAGGACAGGGAAATGAAAAACTGTTTTTT	CASRQLGQGNEKLFF
NA	16	TRBV7-8	TRBJ1-5	NA	TGTGCCAGCAGCTTAGGGGTCGGCGGCCTCAATCAGCCCCAGCATTTT	CASSLGVGGLNQPQHF
NA	15	TRBV30	TRBJ2-7	NA	TGTGCCTGGAGTGTCCTTCAGGGGTGGCCCTACGAGCAGTACTTC	CAWSVLQGWPYEQYF
TRBD1	15	TRBV2	TRBJ1-3	few	TGTGCCAGCAGTGAGGGGACAGGTTGGCGAAACACCATATATTTT	CASSEGTGWRNTIYF
TRBD1	14	TRBV5-1	TRBJ1-1	once	TGCGCCAGCAGCTGGGACAGGGGGAACACTGAAGCTTTCTTT	CASSWDRGNTEAFF
NA	15	TRBV6-5	TRBJ2-6	once	TGTGCCAGCGGACAGTTTCACTCTGGGGCCAACGTCCTGACTTTC	CASGQFHSGANVLTF
TRBD1	15	TRBV19	TRBJ1-2	once	TGTGCCAGTACCCCCGACAGGGGTTATAATCATGGCTACACCTTC	CASTPDRGYNHGYTF
NA	14	TRBV24-1	TRBJ2-3	NA	TGTGCCACCAGCGGAGGACCGACCGCAGATACGCAGTATTTT	CATSGGPTADTQYF
TRBD1	14	TRBV19	TRBJ1-2	NA	TGTGCCAGTAGTCGCCGACAGGGGGACAGTGGCTACACCTTC	CASSRRQGDSGYTF
NA	15	TRBV6-2/TRBV6-3	TRBJ2-7	NA	TGTGCCAGCAGTTCCCCCGGGACACCCTCCTACGAGCAGTACTTC	CASSSPGTPSYEQYF
TRBD2	19	TRBV7-8	TRBJ2-1	few	TGTGCCAGCAGCTCCCTCGGGACTAGCGGGGGGGCCTCCTACAATGAGCAGTTCTTC	CASSSLGTSGGASYNEQFF